The sequence of this T cell receptor beta chain was determined in a study of cytomegalovirus exposure and HLA in healthy donors. Study conclusions and caveats: There were some V segments, including TRBV6-2 and TRBV6-3, excluded as indistinguishable. The study carried out a later analysis of TCR beta sequences. It associated approximately 16,000 of them with specific HLA alleles at a false discovery rate of 0.05. Available immune exposure information covered CMV serostatus only.

The donors were healthy bone marrow donors. The CDR3 sequence is 14 residues long. CDR1 is LNHDA, CDR2 SQIVND, per germline (reference sequence). Trimming removed 1 base from V and 6 bases from J, with 10 bases in between. It was with 60 Vbeta and 13 Jbeta primers that the PCR ran. Sequenced by immunoSEQ multiplex PCR; TCRdb stores in-frame clones only, minus some. The sample contains roughly 150,000 clones, 80% of which appear only once. As for this clone: Its antigen is currently unknown.

This TCR derives from a middle-aged woman in good health and CMV-seronegative. The sequencing sample was made of PBMCs. V and J are TRBV19 and TRBJ2-1; TRBD2 might be the D (6 bases). CDR3 amino acids: CASSIAGSPNEQFF. The DNA of the CDR3 is TGTGCCAGTAGTATAGCCGGGAGCCCCAATGAGCAGTTCTTC.